This T cell receptor beta chain was found in a study of blood T cell repertoires in COVID-19. The wider study: PBMCs, B-cell-depleted T cells, or T cells were the source of the cDNA or gDNA that made up the material.

Germline V gene lookup returns CDR1 SGHTA and CDR2 FQGTGA. The CDR3 sequence is 13 residues long. V was shortened by 4 bases and J by 1 base, with 6 bases between the two germline ends. This clone was detected only a few times. This sample includes further DNA sequences coding for the same CDR3. Sequencing was performed with immunoSEQ multiplex PCR; in TCRdb, only in-frame clones are kept and a portion is missing. The table lists fewer than 300,000 clones, approximately 93% of them singletons. The rearrangement joins TRBV7-3 to TRBJ2-3, with D perhaps matching TRBD1 (5 bases). This receptor was identified in a woman between 25 and 40 years old with COVID-19, enrolled during active disease. Sequencing input: peripheral blood. The CDR3 reads CASSSTGTDTQYF. CDR3 DNA sequence: TGTGCCAGCAGCTCGACAGGCACAGATACGCAGTATTTT. Filled out from reference TRBV7-3 and TRBJ2-3, the complete variable domain reads GAGVSQTPSNKVTEKGKYVELRCDPISGHTALYWYRQSLGQGPEFLIYFQGTGAADDSGLPNDRFFAVRPEGSVSTLKIQRTERGDSAVYLCASSSTGTDTQYFGPGTRLTVL.